What follows describes a single TCR beta chain. This sample stems from a study of CD8+CD57+ T cells in acquired aplastic anemia. Background on the study: Yields of DNA that came from sorted CD4+ and CD8+ cells averaged approximately 3.2 ug.

This CDR3 is built from 16 residues. Trimming took 0 bases from V and 5 from J, leaving 15 bases between them. Germline V lookup: CDR1 LGHNA, CDR2 YSLEER. Patients included in sequencing had previously demonstrated CD8+CD57+ cell expansion by flow cytometry. Each patient carried a diagnosis of severe acquired aplastic anemia. Untreated patients provided the blood samples, with no therapy given before sampling. According to the study, genomic DNA was the template for TCR beta VDJ and CDR3 profiling. TCRdb used MiXCR to reprocess the reads, holding one entry per CDR3 protein. The sample yields about 180,000 distinct CDR3 sequences, around 50% seen once.

The TCR comes from a human donor with aplastic anemia. The genes are TRBV4-3 and TRBJ2-3, with TRBD2 as a possible D gene (5 bases). Input material: sorted CD4+, CD8+, or CD8+CD57+ T cells (not recorded which) from PBMCs. CDR3 sequence (DNA): TGCGCCAGCAGCCAAGATCGCAGCGGCAATATAGATACGCAGTATTTT. Protein product: CASSQDRSGNIDTQYF.